Following are 8 T cell receptor beta chains from one sample sequenced in a study of blood T cell repertoires in COVID-19 (dated by TCRdb to 2018 to 2021). The library was made by the immunoSEQ multiplex PCR assay. Sourced from immuneACCESS, this table was stored by TCRdb with only in-frame sequences that have V and J called. A share of the clones is absent; for the studies checked, an unresolved V gene accounts for under half, and the remainder has no known explanation. The sample has 150,000 or so clones on record, about four fifths of them singletons. Clones ranked in the top ten supply 25% to 30% of the sample. Sequenced sample: peripheral blood. Receptors were obtained from a woman aged 55-75 years with acute or convalescent COVID-19.

The chain joins TRBV29-1 to TRBJ1-1; D is undetermined. CDR1 SQVTM and CDR2 ANQGSEA come from the germline V gene. CDR3 length: 13 residues. V lost 5 bases and J lost 5, with 15 bases in between. CDR3 DNA: TGCAGCGTTCGCAGGAATGAAAAGACTGAAGCTTTCTTT. Its protein is CSVRRNEKTEAFF.

The rearrangement joins TRBV5-1 to TRBJ2-4, with 8 nucleotides matching TRBD1. The CDR3 is 14 residues long. V shed 4 bases and J 7 bases; nucleotides not matched to a gene: 7. Per germline, CDR1 SGHRS and CDR2 YFSETQ. The CDR3 DNA sequence: TGCGCCAGCAGCCCCTCGACAGGGGAGAACATTCAGTACTTC. Protein product: CASSPSTGENIQYF.

This chain connects TRBV25-1 to TRBJ1-2, with TRBD1 matching 12 bases. Germline CDR1 is MGHDK and CDR2 is SYGVNS. The CDR3 runs 13 residues. Trimming took 4 bases from V and 11 from J; bases not matched to a gene: 5. CDR3 nucleotide sequence: TGTGCCAGCAGTGGCCGGGACAGGGGGCCTTACACCTTC. Translation: CASSGRDRGPYTF.

This chain connects TRBV6-2 or TRBV6-3 to TRBJ2-7; D might be TRBD1 (5 bases). V lost 2 bases, J lost 3 bases, and 8 bases lay in between. Looked up from germline, CDR1 is MNHEY and CDR2 is SVGEGT. The CDR3 sequence is 13 residues long. The CDR3: CASSYQGGYEQYV. CDR3 DNA: TGTGCCAGCAGTTACCAGGGTGGCTACGAGCAGTACGTC.

This clone occurred once. V is TRBV6-5 and J is TRBJ2-5; 8 nucleotides match TRBD1. The CDR3 consists of 15 residues. Looked up from germline, CDR1 is MNHEY and CDR2 is SVGAGI. The junction had 10 bases not matched to a gene; V was cut back by 6 bases and J by 4 bases. The CDR3 region has the DNA TGTGCCAGCAGCCCCCGACAGGGGTTGGCAGAGACCCAGTACTTC. Residues: CASSPRQGLAETQYF.

V is TRBV30 and J is TRBJ2-5; 8 positions agree with TRBD2. CDR3 length: 16 amino acids. The V and J ends lost 1 base and 5 bases, in that order; junction bases with no gene match: 12. Germline V gene sequence: CDR1 GTSNPN, CDR2 SVGIG (reference sequence). CDR3 in amino acids: CAWSEGSGGWGETQYF. CDR3 nucleotides: TGTGCCTGGAGTGAGGGAAGCGGGGGCTGGGGGGAGACCCAGTACTTC.

The chain carries TRBV7-3 and TRBJ1-1; no reliable D call. This CDR3 is built from 13 residues. Germline V gives CDR1 SGHTA, CDR2 FQGTGA. V was pared by 5 bases and J by 5 bases, with 12 bases between. The CDR3 sequence: CASSASSRTEAFF. In DNA, the CDR3 is TGTGCCAGCAGCGCATCGTCCCGGACTGAAGCTTTCTTT.

The CDR3 sequence: CAWDQGGGNQPQHF. The CDR3 DNA sequence: TGTGCCTGGGACCAGGGCGGTGGCAATCAGCCCCAGCATTTT. The rearrangement links TRBV30 to TRBJ1-5; D is possibly TRBD1 (5 bases). Per germline, CDR1 GTSNPN and CDR2 SVGIG (reference sequence). CDR3 size: 14 residues. Between the trimmed V and J ends, which lost 5 bases and 2 bases, there was a span of 13 bases.